This T cell receptor (beta chain) was sequenced during a study of low-dose radiotherapy and immunotherapy resistance in tumors. CDR1 and CDR2 (germline): KGHSH, LQKENI. The CDR3 length is 13 residues. The ends were cut back, 4 bases at V and 4 bases at J, with 11 bases in the middle. Alpha and beta chains were covered, as first-strand cDNA relied on TRAV- and TRBV-specific primers. The authors ran around 18 PCR cycles to amplify TCRs with a constant-region primer and V-primer adapter. In TCRdb, the reads were re-called with MiXCR into one record per CDR3 protein. The sample carries nearly 7,500 distinct CDR3 sequences, roughly 88% recorded once.

This rearrangement joins TRBV18 to TRBJ2-7, with D perhaps matching TRBD1 or TRBD2 (5 bases each). This clonotype was obtained from a human donor with advanced metastatic prostate, ovarian, gallbladder or colorectal cancer (not recorded which). This table probably holds off-target reads from a library built for another chain. CDR3 bases: TGTGCCAGCTCACTGGGGGTGAAGTACGAGCAGTACTTC. It specifies CASSLGVKYEQYF.